This TCR beta chain derives from a study of cytomegalovirus exposure and HLA in healthy donors. Study background: Sequencing of some 190 million T cells in an earlier analysis found some 100 million unique TCR beta sequences. About 83 million unique TCRs from HLA-typed donors made up an early data release. Study-level results: Follow-up analysis later connected one missense variant in DCLRE1C with trimming of TCR beta V- and J-genes.

Vbeta (60) and Jbeta (13) primers were used in the PCR. Only in-frame clones appear in the TCRdb table, and some are missing; sequencing was by immunoSEQ multiplex PCR. The data show under 300,000 clones, around two thirds seen once. V lost 2 bases and J lost 0; bases outside the gene matches: 7. This CDR3 is built from 16 residues. Germline V lookup: CDR1 GTSNPN, CDR2 SVGIG (reference sequence). All the people who gave samples were healthy bone marrow donors. Details on this clone: Its antigen is currently unknown.

The sequencing input was PBMCs. The V and J genes are TRBV30 and TRBJ2-3, with 8 bases that match TRBD1. This clonotype was obtained from a female donor in good health and CMV-seronegative. CDR3 coding DNA: TGTGCCTGGAGTTTTGCAGGGGGCTCTAGCACAGATACGCAGTATTTT. Translation gives CAWSFAGGSSTDTQYF.